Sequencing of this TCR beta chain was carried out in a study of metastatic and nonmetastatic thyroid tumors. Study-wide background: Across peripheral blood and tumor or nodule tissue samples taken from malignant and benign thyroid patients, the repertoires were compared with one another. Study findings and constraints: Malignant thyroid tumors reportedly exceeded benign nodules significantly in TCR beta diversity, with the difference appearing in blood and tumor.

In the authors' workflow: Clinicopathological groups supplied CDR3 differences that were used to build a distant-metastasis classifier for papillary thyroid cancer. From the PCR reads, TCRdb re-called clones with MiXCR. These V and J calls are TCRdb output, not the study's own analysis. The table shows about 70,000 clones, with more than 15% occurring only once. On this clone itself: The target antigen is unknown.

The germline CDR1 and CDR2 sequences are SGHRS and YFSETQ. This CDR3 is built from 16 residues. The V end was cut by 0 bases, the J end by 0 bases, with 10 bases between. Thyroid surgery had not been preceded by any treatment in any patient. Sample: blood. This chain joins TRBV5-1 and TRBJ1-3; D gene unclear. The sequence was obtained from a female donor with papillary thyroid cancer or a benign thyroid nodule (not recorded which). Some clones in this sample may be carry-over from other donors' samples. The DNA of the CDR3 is TGCGCCAGCAGCTTGGGGACGGCTACCTCTGGAAACACCATATATTTT. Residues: CASSLGTATSGNTIYF.